This T cell receptor beta chain was identified during a study of blood T cell repertoires in COVID-19. Trimming took 4 bases from V and 2 from J, leaving 14 bases between them. The CDR3 is made up of 14 amino acids. The germline CDR1 and CDR2 sequences are SQVTM and ANQGSEA. Original processing notes: Cell counts per sample came from amplifying reference gene primers. Some clones are missing from TCRdb's copy, which holds only in-frame ones; the method was immunoSEQ multiplex PCR. The DNA was the basis for D and trimming; V, J and clone size are from that table. In the table there are about half a million clones, approximately 90% of which are singletons. Two negative PCRs, clearance, or symptom resolution were required of recovered Cohort 3 donors.

This TCR was recovered from a woman in her sixties who had recovered from COVID-19. Specimen: PBMCs or T cells enriched from blood (not recorded which). The rearrangement joins TRBV29-1 to TRBJ1-2; D perhaps matches TRBD1 (5 bases). CDR3 in amino acids: CSVVVSGLNYGYTF. CDR3 nucleotides: TGCAGCGTTGTCGTATCAGGGCTAAACTATGGCTACACCTTC.